This TCR beta chain was captured in a study of radiotherapy plus CTLA-4 blockade in lung cancer. Some clones are missing from TCRdb's copy, which holds only in-frame ones; the method was immunoSEQ multiplex PCR. In the table there are about 66,000 clones, about 85% of which are singletons. General study findings and limits: After radiotherapy and ipilimumab, tumor-derived clones expanded in peripheral blood.

This clone was counted a single time. The antigen remains unidentified. Focal radiation was given together with CTLA-4 blockade (ipilimumab) to patients with chemo-refractory metastatic non-small-cell lung cancer. There are 15 residues in the CDR3. CDR1 MNHEY and CDR2 SMNVEV come from the germline V gene (reference sequence). J gave up 6 bases and V 5 bases, and 8 bases lay outside the gene matches. The sequence was obtained from a human donor with non-small cell lung cancer who had a partial response to radiotherapy plus ipilimumab. The V and J genes are TRBV27 and TRBJ2-7; the match to TRBD1 covers 12 bases. This specimen was peripheral blood, taken from a patient treated with radiotherapy plus ipilimumab. The CDR3 loop reads CASSVRDRGLPEQYF. As DNA, the CDR3 is TGTGCCAGCAGTGTCCGGGACAGGGGGCTTCCCGAGCAGTACTTC.